Below, 8 T cell receptor beta chains from the same sample are listed, as sequenced in a study of regulatory T cells in long-lasting Graves disease. Combining iRepertoire HTBI primers with Arm-PCR of CDR3 regions, the authors built TCR beta libraries. TCRdb itself ran the multiplex PCR reads through MiXCR, one entry per CDR3 protein. The sample has 300,000 or so distinct CDR3 sequences; around 20% are singletons. Time point meaning: persistent/refractory GD, antithyroid drugs over 5 years with positive TRAb. Extracted PBMC RNA gave rise to the TCR library. Specimen: peripheral blood mononuclear cells (PBMCs), collected when the disease was refractory, from a patient treated with antithyroid drugs. All receptors derive from a female donor with Graves disease.

The chain employs TRBV12-3 or TRBV12-4 and TRBJ1-3; 8 positions match TRBD1. The CDR3 is 14 amino acids. V lost 7 bases, J lost 4 bases, and 6 bases stayed unmatched. DNA of the CDR3: TGTGCCAGCACCGACAGGGGTCGCGGAAACACCATATATTTT. The encoded protein is CASTDRGRGNTIYF.

The genes are TRBV7-9 and TRBJ2-7; 7 nucleotides match TRBD2. The V segment lost 4 bases and the J segment 2 bases; nucleotides outside the gene matches: 8. CDR3 size: 15 residues. CDR1 is SEHNR, CDR2 FQNEAQ, per germline (reference sequence). DNA for the CDR3: TGTGCCAGCAGCTCCTTATGGGGGGGGGCCTACGAGCAGTACTTC. As protein: CASSSLWGGAYEQYF.

The chain employs TRBV28 and TRBJ2-5; D is ambiguous. Trimming shortened V by 8 bases and J by 5 bases, and 15 bases separated the two germline ends. CDR1 MDHEN and CDR2 SYDVKM come from the germline V gene. This CDR3 has 13 amino acids. The CDR3 DNA is TGTGCCAGCTGCTACAGACCCGCGGAGACCCAGTACTTC. It codes for CASCYRPAETQYF.

This clonotype was seen more than once but under ten times. CDR3 sequence reads: CASSEKGGWEPAYEQYF. CDR3 DNA: TGTGCCAGCAGTGAAAAGGGCGGGTGGGAGCCTGCCTACGAGCAGTACTTC. The chain carries TRBV2 and TRBJ2-7, with TRBD2 as a possible D gene (5 bases). The germline V gene has CDR1 SNHLY and CDR2 FYNNEI. The CDR3 is 17 amino acids. Between the trimmed V and J ends, which lost 2 bases and 2 bases, there was a span of 19 bases.

This clonotype occurred a few times. The gene calls are TRBV7-8 and TRBJ2-2; D is undetermined. This CDR3 has 15 residues. V was pared by 4 bases and J by 5 bases, with 14 bases between. The germline V gene encodes CDR1 SGHVS and CDR2 FQNEAQ. CDR3 sequence reads: CASSSPGWITGELFF. The CDR3 DNA reads as TGTGCCAGCAGCTCCCCGGGTTGGATAACCGGGGAGCTGTTTTTT.

This clonotype was seen only a few times. V gene TRBV30 combines with J gene TRBJ1-1; TRBD1 is a possible D gene (5 bases). Trimming stripped 7 bases from V and 3 bases from J, with 18 bases between. CDR1 is GTSNPN and CDR2 is SVGIG in the germline V gene (reference sequence). This CDR3 region has 14 residues. CDR3: CAFNGGTRDTEAFF. CDR3 nucleotides: TGTGCCTTCAACGGGGGAACCAGGGACACTGAAGCTTTCTTT.

This clonotype occurred many times. The chain carries TRBV7-2 and TRBJ2-7; 7 bases agree with TRBD2. This CDR3 spans 15 amino acids. The V segment lost 5 bases and the J segment 2 bases; nucleotides outside the gene matches: 9. Germline lookup yields CDR1 SGHTA and CDR2 FQGNSA. The CDR3 here is CASSVTGTTPYEQYF. CDR3 nucleotides: TGTGCCAGCAGCGTGACCGGGACTACCCCCTACGAGCAGTACTTC.

Many counts were recorded for this clonotype. V is TRBV28 and J is TRBJ1-2; possible D gene TRBD1, 5 bases. This CDR3 is 16 amino acids long. Trimming left V 1 base short and J 6 bases short, with 18 bases between. Per the germline V gene, CDR1 is MDHEN and CDR2 is SYDVKM. CDR3 sequence (DNA): TGTGCCAGCAGTTTATTTGTACGGCAGGGAAGTGATGGCTACACCTTC. It translates to CASSLFVRQGSDGYTF.